This section outlines one T cell receptor beta chain sequence together with its context. This receptor's antigen is unknown. No base-level quality is on record; no much larger clone is a single base apart. Collaborating institutions collected whole blood in K2EDTA tubes following their own protocols. For TCRbeta analysis, collaborator samples were shipped as frozen whole blood, as isolated PBMCs, or as DNA extracted from either sample type. The immunoSEQ Assay, a bias-controlled multiplex PCR, was used to amplify TCRbeta CDR3 regions from genomic DNA. The authors' pipeline ran thus. Nucleated cell counts per sample were estimated from amplification of reference gene primers within the assay. To quantify the absolute abundance of each unique TCRbeta CDR3 rearrangement, sequence reads were collapsed and filtered. For each sample, productive Simpson clonality was calculated as the square root of Simpson's diversity index over productive rearrangements. Entries here come from immuneACCESS through TCRdb and include only in-frame sequences with V and J called. Some clones fail to appear in such tables; in the studies checked, an unresolved V gene covers under half of the shortfall, and the cause of the remainder is unknown. From that table come the V and J calls and clone size; the DNA was used to work out D and trimming. This sample is represented by 130,000 to 150,000 clones; around 84% of them were singletons. Approximately 5% of the sample goes to the ten largest clones.

This entry belongs to a study of blood T cell repertoires in COVID-19 (dated by TCRdb to 2020 to 2022). About the full investigation: Collaborator samples came from the United States, Italy and Spain and covered acute and convalescent phases of COVID-19. Samples were obtained from the ongoing ImmuneRACE study (first 160 participants) and from roughly 1,300 subjects provided by 6 global collaborators. Sample metadata almost always included a de-identified subject ID, COVID-19 status, age in years and sex. The dataset comprised deeply sampled blood TCRbeta repertoires from subjects exposed to, actively infected with, or recovered from COVID-19. The repertoires were made available in a free public database intended to serve as a resource for research on the immune response to SARS-CoV-2. Where HLA class I and class II types were available, the types were taken from metadata supplied by the sample provider, not from assay-based typing. The material from the prospective study consisted of cDNA or gDNA derived from T cells, B-cell-depleted T cells, or PBMCs. On the study overall, not on this receptor specifically: The amount of clinical and demographic metadata varied by source and participant and was provided uncurated.

Trimming at the junction amounts to 2 bases on V and 6 bases on J, and the germline ends lie 15 bases apart. Via the germline V gene, CDR1 is SGHTA and CDR2 FQGNSA. Measured from the cysteine to the phenylalanine, the CDR3 is 15 residues long. The sequence is cut down to CDR3 DNA, 45 bases in frame from base 1. The sample comprised peripheral blood. This TCR was sampled from a human donor in a cohort sampled during active COVID-19. The sequence links TRBV7-2 to TRBJ2-3; the D gene cannot be resolved reliably. The CDR3 loop reads CASSLRDTLWDTQYF. The nucleotide sequence is given as TGTGCCAGCAGCTTACGAGACACCCTCTGGGATACGCAGTATTTT.